Presented here are 12 T cell receptor beta chains from one specimen sequenced in a study of T cell changes during pregnancy in multiple sclerosis. Clones were sequenced by immunoSEQ multiplex PCR, and TCRdb holds only the in-frame ones, with some missing. There are about 34,000 clones in the sample; around nine tenths occur only once, and 3.5% lies in the top ten. The sample in question was CD8+ T cells from peripheral blood mononuclear cells, obtained in the third trimester of pregnancy. The receptors derive from a female donor with multiple sclerosis, enrolled in a pregnancy study.

CDR3: CASFGGTGVSTPYGYTF. In DNA form, the CDR3 reads TGTGCCAGCTTTGGCGGGACAGGAGTCTCAACTCCCTATGGCTACACCTTC. The chain carries TRBV9 and TRBJ1-2, with 8 bases that match TRBD1. In germline, CDR1 is SGDLS, CDR2 YYNGEE. This CDR3 has 17 residues. The V segment lost 7 bases and the J segment 4 bases; nucleotides outside the gene matches: 18.

The chain employs TRBV6-1 and TRBJ1-2; 7 nucleotides agree with TRBD1. Germline V gene data show CDR1 as MNHNS and CDR2 as SASEGT. The V and J ends lost 3 bases and 2 bases, in that order; junction bases with no gene match: 3. This CDR3 spans 14 amino acids. CDR3 nucleotides: TGTGCCAGCAGTGACCGGGACAGCAACTATGGCTACACCTTC. This sequence encodes CASSDRDSNYGYTF.

V usage is TRBV5-5 and J usage is TRBJ1-1; D not certain. The CDR3 runs to 13 residues. Deletions cut 6 bases from V and 0 bases from J, with 9 bases between. From germline, CDR1 is SGHKS and CDR2 YYEKEE (reference sequence). The CDR3 sequence: CASKKDLNTEAFF. DNA for the CDR3: TGTGCCAGCAAAAAGGACTTGAACACTGAAGCTTTCTTT.

The chain employs TRBV7-9 and TRBJ2-7, with a weak D call TRBD2 (6 bases). This CDR3 has 13 residues. Looked up from germline, CDR1 is SEHNR and CDR2 is FQNEAQ (reference sequence). CDR3 sequence reads: CASTWGELGEQYF. CDR3 nucleotide sequence: TGTGCTTCGACTTGGGGGGAGCTGGGAGAGCAGTACTTC. The complete variable domain, with remaining parts taken from reference TRBV7-9 and TRBJ2-7, reads DTGVSQNPRHKITKRGQNVTFRCDPISEHNRLYWYRQTLGQGPEFLTYFQNEAQLEKSRLLSDRFSAERPKGSFSTLEIQRTEQGDSAMYLCASTWGELGEQYFGPGTRLTVT.

This sequence joins TRBV4-2 and TRBJ1-1; no definite D call. V was clipped by 1 base and J by 0 bases, with 6 bases between them. This CDR3 has 14 amino acids. Germline CDR1 is LGHNA and CDR2 is YNFKEQ. CDR3 DNA: TGTGCCAGCAGCCAAGTTCCGGTGAACACTGAAGCTTTCTTT. This encodes CASSQVPVNTEAFF.

This clone was observed a handful of times. The rearrangement uses TRBV4-2 and TRBJ2-1; 9 bases align to TRBD2. Germline assignment: CDR1 LGHNA and CDR2 YNFKEQ. CDR3 length: 15 residues. Losses at the gene ends were 4 bases for V and 3 bases for J; bases not matched to a gene: 4. The CDR3 protein is CASSPQRGDYNEQFF. For the CDR3, the DNA is TGTGCCAGCAGCCCACAGCGGGGGGACTACAATGAGCAGTTCTTC.

The sample holds one count of this clone. The chain has TRBV6-4 and TRBJ2-3; the match to TRBD2 covers 13 bases. The length of the CDR3 is 17 residues. V shed 0 bases and J 3 bases; nucleotides not matched to a gene: 3. CDR1 MRHNA and CDR2 SNTAGT come from the germline V gene. The chain's CDR3 is CASSDSATSGGTDTQYF. CDR3 nucleotide sequence: TGTGCCAGCAGTGACTCTGCGACTAGCGGGGGGACAGATACGCAGTATTTT.

The V and J genes are TRBV11-1 and TRBJ1-1; D remains unclear. Looked up from germline, CDR1 is SGHAT and CDR2 is FQDESV (reference sequence). Deletions cut 1 base from V and 0 bases from J, with 6 bases between. This CDR3 has 14 residues. CDR3 protein: CASSLGYMNTEAFF. CDR3 bases: TGTGCCAGCAGCTTAGGGTACATGAACACTGAAGCTTTCTTT.

This clone was picked up one time. The gene calls are TRBV5-4 and TRBJ1-1, with TRBD1 as a possible D gene (5 bases). Germline-derived CDR1 and CDR2 are SGHNT and YYREEE (reference sequence). V was shortened by 0 bases and J by 6 bases, with 21 bases between the two germline ends. This CDR3 is 17 amino acids long. CDR3 protein: CASSLGRVQYGISEAFF. The CDR3, as DNA: TGTGCCAGCAGCTTGGGCAGGGTGCAGTATGGGATCTCTGAAGCTTTCTTT.

This clone was counted once. This rearrangement joins TRBV7-2 to TRBJ2-7, with D perhaps TRBD1 (5 bases). The CDR3 covers 17 residues. Looked up from germline, CDR1 is SGHTA and CDR2 is FQGNSA. The ends were cut back, 2 bases at V and 2 bases at J, with 19 bases in the middle. The CDR3 DNA reads TGTGCCAGCAGCTTAAGGGGCAGGGTGGTACCACCCTACGAGCAGTACTTC. As protein: CASSLRGRVVPPYEQYF. Full variable domain (rest looked up from reference TRBV7-2 and TRBJ2-7): GAGVSQSPSNKVTEKGKDVELRCDPISGHTALYWYRQSLGQGLEFLIYFQGNSAPDKSGLPSDRFSAERTGGSVSTLTIQRTQQEDSAVYLCASSLRGRVVPPYEQYFGPGTRLTVT.

The chain couples TRBV18 to TRBJ2-2; 7 positions agree with TRBD1. The CDR3 has 15 residues. CDR1 and CDR2 (germline): KGHSH, LQKENI. V was pared by 1 base and J by 5 bases, with 4 bases of the junction left unmatched. CDR3 DNA: TGTGCCAGCTCACCACAGGGGGCAGGGACCGGGGAGCTGTTTTTT. It codes for CASSPQGAGTGELFF. Variable domain in full (rest from reference TRBV18 and TRBJ2-2): NAGVMQNPRHLVRRRGQEARLRCSPMKGHSHVYWYRQLPEEGLKFMVYLQKENIIDESGMPKERFSAEFPKEGPSILRIQQVVRGDSAAYFCASSPQGAGTGELFFGEGSRLTVL.

The chain couples TRBV6-5 to TRBJ2-5; no reliable D call. V was trimmed by 6 bases and J by 5 bases, leaving 10 bases between them. Germline V gives CDR1 MNHEY, CDR2 SVGAGI. CDR3 size: 12 residues. The CDR3 protein is CASRSGWETQYF. The DNA for the CDR3 is TGTGCCAGCAGATCGGGTTGGGAGACCCAGTACTTC.